Detailed here is one TCR beta chain. Antigen unknown. The source of the sample is a study of cytomegalovirus exposure and HLA in healthy donors. Study results and caveats: Later work found most CMV-associated TCR beta chains apparently HLA-restricted. Earlier analysis yielded a pattern in which most TCR beta V segments were productive about 90% or about 30% of the time. The authors enumerated 180 or so TCR beta chains as linked to cytomegalovirus. Association of a missense DCLRE1C variant with TCR beta V- and J-gene trimming was reported in a later analysis.

The PCR employed 60 Vbeta primers together with 13 Jbeta primers. The method was immunoSEQ multiplex PCR; TCRdb's version includes in-frame clones alone and lacks a portion of them. The repertoire holds roughly 170,000 clones, with 80% to 90% as singletons. This CDR3 has 14 amino acids. Germline V gene sequence: CDR1 MNHEY, CDR2 SVGAGI. The trim removed 6 bases at V and 0 bases at J, leaving 3 bases unmatched. This clonotype was obtained from a girl aged 5-17 years in good health and CMV-seropositive. This chain connects TRBV6-5 to TRBJ1-1; TRBD1 aligns across 8 bases. The specimen was PBMCs. CDR3: CASRGDRMNTEAFF. In DNA, the CDR3 is TGTGCCAGCAGGGGGGACAGGATGAACACTGAAGCTTTCTTT.